The TCR beta chain described here comes from a study of blood T cell repertoires in COVID-19. The overall study: Acute-phase and convalescent COVID-19 samples originated in the United States, Italy and Spain.

This CDR3 comprises 10 residues. V was trimmed by 9 bases and J by 4 bases, leaving 7 bases between them. The germline V gene has CDR1 MNHEY and CDR2 SVGAGI. This clone was counted between two and nine times. Only in-frame clones appear in the TCRdb table, and some are missing; sequencing was by immunoSEQ multiplex PCR. The table shows some 200,000 clones, with roughly 84% occurring only once. This clonotype originated in a woman of 80 years or more with acute or convalescent COVID-19. Source material: peripheral blood. This chain uses TRBV6-5 with TRBJ2-7; TRBD1 is a possible D gene (5 bases). DNA for the CDR3: TGTGCCAGTGACAGTTACGAGCAGTACTTC. Protein: CASDSYEQYF.